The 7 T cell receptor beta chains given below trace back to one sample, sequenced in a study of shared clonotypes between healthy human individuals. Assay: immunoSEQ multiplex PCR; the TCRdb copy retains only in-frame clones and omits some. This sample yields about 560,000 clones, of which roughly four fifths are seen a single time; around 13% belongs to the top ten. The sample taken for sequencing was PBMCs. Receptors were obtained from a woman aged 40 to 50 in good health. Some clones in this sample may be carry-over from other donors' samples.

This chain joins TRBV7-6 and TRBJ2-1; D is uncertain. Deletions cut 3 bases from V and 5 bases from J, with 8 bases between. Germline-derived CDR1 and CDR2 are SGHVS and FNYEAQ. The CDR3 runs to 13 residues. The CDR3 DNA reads TGTGCCAGCAGCTTGGGTCAGAACAATGAGCAGTTCTTC. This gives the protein CASSLGQNNEQFF.

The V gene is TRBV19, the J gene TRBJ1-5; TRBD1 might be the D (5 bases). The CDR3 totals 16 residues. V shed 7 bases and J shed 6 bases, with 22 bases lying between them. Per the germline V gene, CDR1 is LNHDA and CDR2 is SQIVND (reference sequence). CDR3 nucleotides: TGTGCCAGTAAAAACCCCGGGTTTGGGGGAATTCAGCCCCAGCATTTT. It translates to CASKNPGFGGIQPQHF.

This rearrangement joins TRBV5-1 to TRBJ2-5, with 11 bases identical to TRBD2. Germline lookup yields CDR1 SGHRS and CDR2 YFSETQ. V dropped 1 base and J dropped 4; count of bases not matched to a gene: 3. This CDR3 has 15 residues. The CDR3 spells CASSLTSGSGETQYF. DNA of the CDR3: TGCGCCAGCAGCTTGACTAGCGGGAGCGGAGAGACCCAGTACTTC. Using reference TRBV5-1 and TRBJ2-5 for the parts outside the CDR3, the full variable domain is KAGVTQTPRYLIKTRGQQVTLSCSPISGHRSVSWYQQTPGQGLQFLFEYFSETQRNKGNFPGRFSGRQFSNSRSEMNVSTLELGDSALYLCASSLTSGSGETQYFGPGTRLLVL.

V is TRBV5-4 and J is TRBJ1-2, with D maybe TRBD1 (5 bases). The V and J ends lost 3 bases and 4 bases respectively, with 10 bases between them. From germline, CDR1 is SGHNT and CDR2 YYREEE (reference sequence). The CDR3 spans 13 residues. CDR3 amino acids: CASSWDGTYGYTF. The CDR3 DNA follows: TGTGCCAGCAGCTGGGACGGGACCTATGGCTACACCTTC.

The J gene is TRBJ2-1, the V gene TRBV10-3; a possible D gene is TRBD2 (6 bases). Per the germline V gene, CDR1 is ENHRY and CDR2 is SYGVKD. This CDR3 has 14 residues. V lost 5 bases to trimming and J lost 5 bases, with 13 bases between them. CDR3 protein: CAISSPLAHNEQFF. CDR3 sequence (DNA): TGTGCCATCAGTTCTCCCCTAGCGCACAATGAGCAGTTCTTC.

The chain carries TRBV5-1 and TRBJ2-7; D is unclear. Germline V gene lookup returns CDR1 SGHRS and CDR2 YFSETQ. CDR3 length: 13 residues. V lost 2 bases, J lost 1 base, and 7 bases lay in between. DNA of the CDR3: TGCGCCAGCAGCTTTGGGGTGTCCTACGAGCAGTACTTC. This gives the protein CASSFGVSYEQYF.

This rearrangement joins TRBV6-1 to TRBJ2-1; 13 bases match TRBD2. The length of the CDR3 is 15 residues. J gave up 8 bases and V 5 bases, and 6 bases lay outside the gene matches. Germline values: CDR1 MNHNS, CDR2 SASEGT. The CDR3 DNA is TGTGCCAGCAGTCAACAACTAGCGGGAGGGGATGAGCAGTTCTTC. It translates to CASSQQLAGGDEQFF.